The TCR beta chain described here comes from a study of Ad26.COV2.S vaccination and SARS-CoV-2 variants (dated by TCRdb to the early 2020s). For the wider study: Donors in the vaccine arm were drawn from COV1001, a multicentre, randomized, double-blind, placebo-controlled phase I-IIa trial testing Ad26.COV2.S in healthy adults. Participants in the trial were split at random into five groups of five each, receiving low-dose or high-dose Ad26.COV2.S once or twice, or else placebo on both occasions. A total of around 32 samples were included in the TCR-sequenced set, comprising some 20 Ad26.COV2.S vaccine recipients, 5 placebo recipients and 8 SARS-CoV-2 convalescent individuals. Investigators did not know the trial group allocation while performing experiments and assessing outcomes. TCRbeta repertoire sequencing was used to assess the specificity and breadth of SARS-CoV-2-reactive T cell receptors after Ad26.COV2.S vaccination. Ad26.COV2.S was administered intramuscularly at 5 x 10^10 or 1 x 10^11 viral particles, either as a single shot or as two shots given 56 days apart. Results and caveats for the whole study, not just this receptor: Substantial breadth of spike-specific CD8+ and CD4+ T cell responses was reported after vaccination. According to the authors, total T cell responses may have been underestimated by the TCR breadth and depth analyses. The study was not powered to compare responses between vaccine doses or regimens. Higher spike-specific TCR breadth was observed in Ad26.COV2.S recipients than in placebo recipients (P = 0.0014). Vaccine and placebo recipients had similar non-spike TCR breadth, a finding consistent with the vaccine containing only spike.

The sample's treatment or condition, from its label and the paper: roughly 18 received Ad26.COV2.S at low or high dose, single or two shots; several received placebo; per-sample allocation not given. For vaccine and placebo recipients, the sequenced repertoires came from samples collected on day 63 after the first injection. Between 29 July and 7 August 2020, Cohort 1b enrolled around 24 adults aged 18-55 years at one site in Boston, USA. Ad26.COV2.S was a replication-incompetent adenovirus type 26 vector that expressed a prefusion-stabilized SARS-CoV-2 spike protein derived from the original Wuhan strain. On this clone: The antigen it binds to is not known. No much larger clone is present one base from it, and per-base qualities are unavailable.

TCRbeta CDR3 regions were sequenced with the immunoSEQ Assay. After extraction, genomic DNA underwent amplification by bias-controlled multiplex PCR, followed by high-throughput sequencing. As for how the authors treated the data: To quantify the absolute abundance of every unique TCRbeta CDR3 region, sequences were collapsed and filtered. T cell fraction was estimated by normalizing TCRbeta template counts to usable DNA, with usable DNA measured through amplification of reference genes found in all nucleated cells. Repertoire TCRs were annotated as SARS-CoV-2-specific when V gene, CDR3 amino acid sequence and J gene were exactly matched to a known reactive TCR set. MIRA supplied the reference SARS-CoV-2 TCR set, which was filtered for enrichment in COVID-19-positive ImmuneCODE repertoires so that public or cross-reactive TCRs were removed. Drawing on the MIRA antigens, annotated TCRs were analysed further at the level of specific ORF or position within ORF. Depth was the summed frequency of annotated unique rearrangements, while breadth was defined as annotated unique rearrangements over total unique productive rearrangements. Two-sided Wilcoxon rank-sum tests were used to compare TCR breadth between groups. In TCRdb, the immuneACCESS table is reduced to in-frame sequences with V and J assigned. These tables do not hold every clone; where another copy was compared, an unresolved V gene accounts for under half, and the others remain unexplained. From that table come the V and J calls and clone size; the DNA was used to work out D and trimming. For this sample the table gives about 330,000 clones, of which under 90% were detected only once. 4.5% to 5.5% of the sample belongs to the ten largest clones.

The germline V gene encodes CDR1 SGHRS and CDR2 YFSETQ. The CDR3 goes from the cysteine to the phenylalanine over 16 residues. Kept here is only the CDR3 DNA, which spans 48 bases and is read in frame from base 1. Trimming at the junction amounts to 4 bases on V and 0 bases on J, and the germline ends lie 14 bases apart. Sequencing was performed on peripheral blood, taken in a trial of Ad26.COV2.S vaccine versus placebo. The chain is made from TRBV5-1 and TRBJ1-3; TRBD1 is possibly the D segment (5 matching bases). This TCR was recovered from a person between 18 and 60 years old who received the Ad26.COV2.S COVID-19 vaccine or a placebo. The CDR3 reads CASSLGTLFSGNTIYF. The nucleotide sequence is TGCGCCAGCAGCCTAGGGACCTTATTCTCTGGAAACACCATATATTTT. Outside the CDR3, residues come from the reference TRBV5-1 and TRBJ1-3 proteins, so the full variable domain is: KAGVTQTPRYLIKTRGQQVTLSCSPISGHRSVSWYQQTPGQGLQFLFEYFSETQRNKGNFPGRFSGRQFSNSRSEMNVSTLELGDSALYLCASSLGTLFSGNTIYFGEGSWLTVV.